These 30 T cell receptor beta chains were sequenced from one sample in a study of cytomegalovirus exposure and HLA in healthy donors. Primers: 60 Vbeta forward and 13 Jbeta reverse. The protocol was immunoSEQ multiplex PCR, while the TCRdb copy is restricted to in-frame clones and leaves out a portion. The sample consists of under 200,000 clones, approximately 72% of them appearing once. The material sequenced was PBMCs. The receptor set was obtained from a man aged 50-59 years in good health and CMV-seronegative.

The chain combines TRBV5-4 with TRBJ1-4; 8 bases fit TRBD1. Losses at the gene ends were 2 bases for V and 4 bases for J; bases not matched to a gene: 7. Germline assignment: CDR1 SGHNT and CDR2 YYREEE (reference sequence). This CDR3 is built from 16 residues. The CDR3 coding sequence is TGTGCCAGCAGCTTTTCAGGGGGCATCAGTAATGAAAAACTGTTTTTT. Encoded protein: CASSFSGGISNEKLFF.

This chain uses TRBV2 with TRBJ2-3; TRBD2 aligns across 11 bases. There are 16 residues in the CDR3. Trimming took 6 bases from V and 1 from J; bases not matched to a gene: 6. Germline V gene data show CDR1 as SNHLY and CDR2 as FYNNEI. The CDR3 DNA sequence: TGTGCCAGCAGGCCCGGACTAGCGGGCCGCACAGATACGCAGTATTTT. Its translation is CASRPGLAGRTDTQYF.

The rearrangement joins TRBV6-5 to TRBJ1-4, with unresolved D. V was trimmed by 1 base and J by 7 bases, leaving 10 bases between them. The CDR3 is made up of 14 amino acids. In germline, CDR1 is MNHEY, CDR2 SVGAGI. CDR3 sequence (DNA): TGTGCCAGCAGTTACTTGAGGGTTGGTGAAAAACTGTTTTTT. Translation: CASSYLRVGEKLFF.

This clone was counted only a few times. The chain combines TRBV4-1 with TRBJ1-3; D perhaps matches TRBD1 (6 bases). This CDR3 is built from 18 residues. V shed 0 bases and J shed 4 bases, with 19 bases lying between them. From germline, CDR1 is MGHRA and CDR2 YSYEKL. The CDR3 region has the DNA TGCGCCAGCAGCCAAGATAAAAAGGGCACAGGGACAGGAAACACCATATATTTT. It specifies CASSQDKKGTGTGNTIYF.

The genes are TRBV9 and TRBJ2-7; possible D gene TRBD1, 6 bases. V gave up 0 bases and J gave up 4 bases, with 11 bases separating them. The CDR3 is made up of 14 amino acids. Germline-derived CDR1 and CDR2 are SGDLS and YYNGEE. This CDR3 reads CASSVGTGQYEQYF. The CDR3 nucleotides read TGTGCCAGCAGCGTAGGAACAGGGCAGTACGAGCAGTACTTC.

The J gene is TRBJ1-2, the V gene TRBV5-8; 7 bases align to TRBD1. V trimming: 2 bases; J trimming: 1 base; junction bases outside the gene matches: 5. The CDR3 is 15 residues long. CDR1 and CDR2 (germline): SGHTS, YDEGEE. The CDR3 sequence: CASSFTGTVNYGYTF. CDR3 coding DNA: TGTGCCAGCAGCTTTACCGGGACAGTTAACTATGGCTACACCTTC.

This clone showed up just once. V usage is TRBV7-2 and J usage is TRBJ2-2; perhaps TRBD2 as D (5 bases). This CDR3 region has 16 residues. The germline gives CDR1 SGHTA, CDR2 FQGNSA. Trimming stripped 0 bases from V and 4 bases from J, with 12 bases between. The CDR3 nucleotides read TGTGCCAGCAGCTTAGCGAGGGTATTAGGCACCGGGGAGCTGTTTTTT. Its protein is CASSLARVLGTGELFF.

The chain has TRBV28 and TRBJ2-2; D is undetermined. With 10 bases removed from V and 0 bases from J, the gap between germline ends came to 12 bases. This CDR3 has 14 residues. Germline V CDR1 and CDR2: MDHEN, SYDVKM. CDR3 region: CATLDTANTGELFF. The CDR3 DNA reads TGTGCCACCCTTGACACAGCGAACACCGGGGAGCTGTTTTTT.

This chain uses TRBV5-1 with TRBJ2-3, with D perhaps TRBD2 (5 bases). The germline V gene has CDR1 SGHRS and CDR2 YFSETQ. This CDR3 comprises 14 residues. Trimming shortened V by 4 bases and J by 4 bases, and 13 bases separated the two germline ends. The CDR3 spells CASSHQEAADTQYF. The CDR3 bases are TGCGCCAGCAGCCATCAGGAGGCGGCAGATACGCAGTATTTT. The whole variable domain, remainder taken from reference TRBV5-1 and TRBJ2-3, is KAGVTQTPRYLIKTRGQQVTLSCSPISGHRSVSWYQQTPGQGLQFLFEYFSETQRNKGNFPGRFSGRQFSNSRSEMNVSTLELGDSALYLCASSHQEAADTQYFGPGTRLTVL.

Concerning this clone itself: Other DNA sequences in the sample encode the same CDR3. This chain's CDR3 is CASSLYGQGYNEQFF. The CDR3 coding sequence is TGTGCCAGCAGTTTATATGGACAGGGCTACAATGAGCAGTTCTTC. The rearrangement uses TRBV27 and TRBJ2-1; 8 positions match TRBD1. The V and J ends lost 1 base and 3 bases, in that order; junction bases with no gene match: 2. This CDR3 contains 15 residues. The germline gives CDR1 MNHEY, CDR2 SMNVEV (reference sequence).

This clone was counted only a few times. The chain joins TRBV19 to TRBJ2-4; the D gene is possibly TRBD2 (5 bases). The CDR3 loop spans 15 amino acids. CDR1 and CDR2 (germline): LNHDA, SQIVND (reference sequence). V was clipped by 4 bases and J by 7 bases, with 17 bases between them. The CDR3 DNA reads as TGTGCCAGTAGTAGCACCGGGATCGGCGGGAACATTCAGTACTTC. Protein sequence: CASSSTGIGGNIQYF.

CDR3 protein: CASSLVGDTSYNSPLHF. CDR3 in DNA: TGCGCCAGCAGCTTGGTGGGGGACACCTCCTATAATTCACCCCTCCACTTT. This chain uses TRBV5-1 with TRBJ1-6, with a weak D call TRBD1 (6 bases). This CDR3 comprises 17 residues. Trimming stripped 0 bases from V and 0 bases from J, with 10 bases between. Germline CDR1 is SGHRS and CDR2 is YFSETQ.

This chain uses TRBV6-5 with TRBJ1-2, with 7 bases matching TRBD1. Per the germline V gene, CDR1 is MNHEY and CDR2 is SVGAGI. This CDR3 spans 15 amino acids. V lost 0 bases and J lost 6; bases outside the gene matches: 7. The CDR3 bases are TGTGCCAGCAGTTACTCACGACAGGGTATGGATGGCTACACCTTC. Translated, it gives CASSYSRQGMDGYTF.

The CDR3, as DNA: TGTGCCAGCAGGGGGGGGCTTCCTAACGAGCAGTACTTC. This gives the protein CASRGGLPNEQYF. The rearrangement links TRBV6-1 to TRBJ2-7, with D possibly TRBD2 on 7 matching bases. The CDR3 contains 13 residues. The germline gives CDR1 MNHNS, CDR2 SASEGT. The V end lost 6 bases, the J end lost 5 bases, and 14 bases lay between the germline ends.

This clone was counted many times. The chain links TRBV5-4 to TRBJ2-1, with 10 bases lining up with TRBD1. The CDR3 is 15 amino acids. With 4 bases clipped from V and 2 bases from J, the junction kept 3 bases outside the gene matches. In germline, CDR1 is SGHNT, CDR2 YYREEE (reference sequence). CDR3 region: CASSPGQGAYNEQFF. The DNA of the CDR3 is TGTGCCAGCAGCCCAGGACAGGGGGCCTACAATGAGCAGTTCTTC.

Regarding this clone: Within the sample, other DNA sequences also encode this same CDR3. The CDR3 sequence: CASSFTGNEQFF. In nucleotides, the CDR3 is TGTGCCAGCAGTTTCACAGGGAATGAGCAGTTCTTC. The gene calls are TRBV27 and TRBJ2-1; D is perhaps TRBD1 (6 bases). Germline V gene data show CDR1 as MNHEY and CDR2 as SMNVEV (reference sequence). There are 12 residues in the CDR3. Trimming took 3 bases from V and 7 from J, leaving 7 bases between them.

V and J are TRBV28 and TRBJ1-2, with 7 bases aligning to TRBD1. J gave up 2 bases and V 8 bases, and 5 bases lay outside the gene matches. The CDR3 covers 13 residues. Looked up from germline, CDR1 is MDHEN and CDR2 is SYDVKM. CDR3 nucleotides: TGTGCCAGCGGGTCACAGGGGAACTATGGCTACACCTTC. Its protein is CASGSQGNYGYTF.

The chain recombines TRBV4-1 with TRBJ2-2, with 10 bases lining up with TRBD1. CDR3 length: 19 residues. With V trimmed by 2 bases and J by 3 bases, 12 bases remained unmatched. Per germline, CDR1 MGHRA and CDR2 YSYEKL. The DNA for the CDR3 is TGCGCCAGCAGCCAAATCCCACAGACAGGGGGCGCTTACACCGGGGAGCTGTTTTTT. Translating it yields CASSQIPQTGGAYTGELFF.

Concerning this clone: Other DNA sequences in the sample encode the same CDR3. This chain connects TRBV7-9 to TRBJ2-5; D is perhaps TRBD1 (6 bases). The CDR3 is made up of 15 amino acids. Germline loops: CDR1 SEHNR, CDR2 FQNEAQ (reference sequence). Trimming took 0 bases from V and 2 from J, leaving 10 bases between them. The CDR3 DNA sequence: TGTGCCAGCAGCTTAGCAGGGGGATTGCAAGAGACCCAGTACTTC. This sequence encodes CASSLAGGLQETQYF.

The chain couples TRBV29-1 to TRBJ1-1; possibly TRBD1 for D (6 bases). Looked up from germline, CDR1 is SQVTM and CDR2 is ANQGSEA. This CDR3 is 13 amino acids long. V lost 2 bases to trimming and J lost 4 bases, with 11 bases between them. The CDR3 spells CSVERDTGTEAFF. Here the CDR3 DNA reads TGCAGCGTTGAACGGGACACGGGCACTGAAGCTTTCTTT. The variable domain in full, completed from reference TRBV29-1 and TRBJ1-1, reads SAVISQKPSRDICQRGTSLTIQCQVDSQVTMMFWYRQQPGQSLTLIATANQGSEATYESGFVIDKFPISRPNLTFSTLTVSNMSPEDSSIYLCSVERDTGTEAFFGQGTRLTVV.

This chain uses TRBV19 with TRBJ1-1; tentative D call: TRBD1 (5 bases). Germline assignment: CDR1 LNHDA and CDR2 SQIVND (reference sequence). Trimming took 6 bases from V and 12 from J, leaving 23 bases between them. The CDR3 runs to 14 residues. The CDR3 DNA is TGTGCCAGTAGCAACCAGGGATCCTGGCCTGCCACTTTCTTT. It yields the protein CASSNQGSWPATFF.

The V gene is TRBV9, the J gene TRBJ2-3, with 8 bases identical to TRBD1. V lost 0 bases, J lost 2 bases, and 2 bases stayed unmatched. The CDR3 consists of 15 residues. CDR1 is SGDLS, CDR2 YYNGEE, per germline. Here the CDR3 reads CASSVGTGTTDTQYF. Here the CDR3 DNA reads TGTGCCAGCAGCGTAGGGACAGGGACCACAGATACGCAGTATTTT.

This clone was counted a few times. The CDR3 DNA is TGTGCCAGCAGCTTGGGGACTAGCCTCGCGAGCTCCTACAATGAGCAGTTCTTC. Translated: CASSLGTSLASSYNEQFF. The V call is TRBV5-4, the J call TRBJ2-1, with 8 bases lining up with TRBD2. The CDR3 length is 18 residues. Looked up from germline, CDR1 is SGHNT and CDR2 is YYREEE (reference sequence). V lost 0 bases and J lost 0; bases outside the gene matches: 8.

This clone was found a few times. The J gene is TRBJ1-2, the V gene TRBV2, with D unresolved. Germline CDR1 and CDR2: SNHLY and FYNNEI. The CDR3 is 12 amino acids. V lost 10 bases and J 2 bases, leaving 11 bases between the germline ends. The CDR3 nucleotides read TGTGCCACCTCCTCGAGCAACTATGGCTACACCTTC. Translating gives CATSSSNYGYTF.

The chain recombines TRBV28 with TRBJ1-4, with D maybe TRBD1 (6 bases). Between the trimmed V and J ends, which lost 4 bases and 8 bases, there was a span of 11 bases. Germline values: CDR1 MDHEN, CDR2 SYDVKM. The CDR3 consists of 13 residues. CDR3 residues: CASSWTAREKLFF. Written as DNA, the CDR3 is TGTGCCAGCAGTTGGACAGCCCGGGAAAAACTGTTTTTT.

This clone was observed a handful of times. V gene TRBV5-1 combines with J gene TRBJ1-2, with D unresolved. V lost 0 bases, J lost 1 base, and 7 bases lay in between. Germline values: CDR1 SGHRS, CDR2 YFSETQ. The CDR3 is made up of 14 amino acids. Here the CDR3 DNA reads TGCGCCAGCAGCTTGGACAATCTTAACTATGGCTACACCTTC. Its translation: CASSLDNLNYGYTF.

The rearrangement uses TRBV4-1 and TRBJ1-1, with TRBD1 matching over 9 bases. Unmatched junction bases numbered 7, after V lost 1 base and J lost 7 bases. Germline V gene sequence: CDR1 MGHRA, CDR2 YSYEKL. The CDR3 extends over 15 amino acids. CDR3 protein: CASSQAGTGLSEAFF. The CDR3, as DNA: TGCGCCAGCAGCCAAGCCGGGACAGGGCTGAGTGAAGCTTTCTTT.

This clone showed up just a few times. The chain links TRBV4-2 to TRBJ1-1; D is unresolved. Trimming stripped 0 bases from V and 4 bases from J, with 12 bases between. CDR3 length: 15 amino acids. Germline CDR1 is LGHNA and CDR2 is YNFKEQ. The CDR3 loop reads CASSQDLGGITEAFF. The CDR3 coding sequence is TGTGCCAGCAGCCAAGATCTAGGAGGGATCACTGAAGCTTTCTTT.

The chain combines TRBV29-1 with TRBJ2-7; weak D call: TRBD2 (6 bases). V was pared by 7 bases and J by 5 bases, with 12 bases between. There are 11 residues in the CDR3. Germline lookup yields CDR1 SQVTM and CDR2 ANQGSEA. The CDR3 sequence: CSARGDHEQYF. CDR3 DNA sequence: TGCAGCGCCCGCGGGGACCACGAGCAGTACTTC.

The chain employs TRBV6-5 and TRBJ1-2, with TRBD1 matching over 10 bases. The junction had 5 bases not matched to a gene; V was cut back by 5 bases and J by 2 bases. In germline, CDR1 is MNHEY, CDR2 SVGAGI. This CDR3 region has 15 residues. In nucleotides, the CDR3 is TGTGCCAGCAGTCCTCGGGACAGGGGAAACTATGGCTACACCTTC. Protein: CASSPRDRGNYGYTF.